The rows below give T cell receptor beta chains drawn from one sample of a study of read filtering for tumor transcriptome and immune sequencing. TCRdb reprocessed the reads with MiXCR, giving one entry per CDR3 protein. The sample gives tens of thousands of distinct CDR3 sequences, 20% to 25% of which show up once; roughly 15% is in the top ten. The sample comprised a population of CD138-negative cells sorted from bone marrow. These TCRs come from a donor older than 35 with multiple myeloma. Both conserved end residues are part of each CDR3.

TRBJ2-4,15,TRBV7-8,CASSLAEQGQNIQYF
TRBJ2-7,15,TRBV20-1,CSARESSVNSYEQYF
TRBJ1-1,13,TRBV29-1,CSVGGQGGTEAFF
TRBJ1-1,16,TRBV7-9,CASSLAGRTVGTEAFF
TRBJ2-5,13,TRBV19,CASSPGQDGTQYF
TRBJ2-1,16,TRBV2,CASSETGRASYNEQFF
TRBJ2-7,13,TRBV29-1,CSARDPSSYEQYF
TRBJ2-5,18,TRBV3-1,CASSQDHEPDREKETQYF
TRBJ1-5,13,TRBV7-9,CVSSLGGDQPQHF
TRBJ2-7,14,TRBV2,CASREAGGAYEQYF
TRBJ1-5,16,TRBV20-1,CSARRVRTYSNQPQHF
TRBJ2-1,17,TRBV9,CASSVGLAGGIDNEQFF
TRBJ2-4,15,TRBV12-5,CASGLVSMGGDIQYF
TRBJ2-3,15,TRBV2,CASSEWRGGSDTQYF
TRBJ2-6,15,TRBV28,CASRPGPSGANVLTF
TRBJ1-1,15,TRBV2,CASRTGGSGNTEASF
TRBJ1-2,13,TRBV19,CASKDRAYYGYTF
TRBJ2-3,9,TRBV11-2,CASGDTQYF
TRBJ2-1,16,TRBV14,CASSDRQGPPNNEQFF
TRBJ2-7,12,TRBV30,CASGWSVDEQYF
TRBJ2-4,14,TRBV4-1,CASSQDRHSDIQYF
TRBJ1-4,14,TRBV28,CASSQPTTNEKLFF
TRBJ2-3,13,TRBV20-1,CSAGGPGTDTQYF
TRBJ1-1,15,TRBV18,CASSPLNKMNTEAFF
TRBJ1-1,13,TRBV2,CASSERGNTEAFF
TRBJ2-5,15,TRBV5-4,CASSLATSGAETQYF